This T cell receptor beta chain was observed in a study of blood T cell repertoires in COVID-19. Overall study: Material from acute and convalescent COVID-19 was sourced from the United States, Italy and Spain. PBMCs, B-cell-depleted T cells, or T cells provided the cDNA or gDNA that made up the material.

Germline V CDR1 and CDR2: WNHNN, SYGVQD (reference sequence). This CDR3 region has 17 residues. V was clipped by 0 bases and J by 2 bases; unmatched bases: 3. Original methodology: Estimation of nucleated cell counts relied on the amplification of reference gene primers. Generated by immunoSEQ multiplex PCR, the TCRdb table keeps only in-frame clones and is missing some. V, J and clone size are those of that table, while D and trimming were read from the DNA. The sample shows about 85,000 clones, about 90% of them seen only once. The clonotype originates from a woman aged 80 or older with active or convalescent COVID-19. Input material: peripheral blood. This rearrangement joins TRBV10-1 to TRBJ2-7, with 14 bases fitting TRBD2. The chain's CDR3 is CASSESGLAGVTYEQYF. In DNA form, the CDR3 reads TGCGCCAGCAGTGAGTCGGGACTAGCGGGAGTTACCTACGAGCAGTACTTC.